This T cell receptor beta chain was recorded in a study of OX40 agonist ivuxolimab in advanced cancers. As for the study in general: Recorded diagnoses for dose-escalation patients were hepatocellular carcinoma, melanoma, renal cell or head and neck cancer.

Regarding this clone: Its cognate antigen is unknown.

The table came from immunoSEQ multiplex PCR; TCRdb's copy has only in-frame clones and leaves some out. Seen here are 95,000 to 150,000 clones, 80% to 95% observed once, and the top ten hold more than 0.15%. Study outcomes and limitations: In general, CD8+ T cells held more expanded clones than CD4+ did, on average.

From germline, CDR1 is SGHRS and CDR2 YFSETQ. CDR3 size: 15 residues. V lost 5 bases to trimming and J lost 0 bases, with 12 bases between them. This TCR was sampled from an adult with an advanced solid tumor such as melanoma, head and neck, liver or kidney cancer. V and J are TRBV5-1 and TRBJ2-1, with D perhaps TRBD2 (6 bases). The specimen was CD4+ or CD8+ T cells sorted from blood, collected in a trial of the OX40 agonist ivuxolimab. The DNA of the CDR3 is TGCGCCAGCAGGAGGGACGGGAGCTCCTACAATGAGCAGTTCTTC. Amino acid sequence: CASRRDGSSYNEQFF.